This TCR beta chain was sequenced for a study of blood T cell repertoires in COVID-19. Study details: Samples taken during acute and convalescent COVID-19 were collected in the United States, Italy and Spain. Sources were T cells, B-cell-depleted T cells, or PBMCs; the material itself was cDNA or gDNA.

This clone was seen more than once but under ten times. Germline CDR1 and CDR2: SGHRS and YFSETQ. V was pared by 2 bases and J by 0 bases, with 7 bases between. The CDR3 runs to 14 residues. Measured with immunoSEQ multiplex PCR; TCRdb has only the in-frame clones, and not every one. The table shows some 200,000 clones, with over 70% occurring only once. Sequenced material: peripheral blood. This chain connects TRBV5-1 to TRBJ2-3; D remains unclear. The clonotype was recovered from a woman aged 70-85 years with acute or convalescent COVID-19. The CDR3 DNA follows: TGCGCCAGCAGCTTCGGGTTTAGCACAGATACGCAGTATTTT. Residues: CASSFGFSTDTQYF.